A single sample gave rise to the 20 T cell receptor beta chains below, sequenced in a study of vaccination and CD4 T cells after COVID-19. Which antigens these TCRs recognize remains unknown. Sequencing of DNA taken from cultured CD4+ T cells relied on the Oncomine TCR Beta short-read assay. TCRdb ran MiXCR on the PCR reads and lists one entry per CDR3 protein. The profile shows approximately 11,000 distinct CDR3 sequences, around 73% of them singletons. Treatment indicated: roughly 11-day PBMC culture with coronavirus spike peptide pools or control peptides (ViraFEST assay). The sequenced sample consisted of CD4+ T cells from blood, cultured in vitro. The receptors here all came from a human donor who had recovered from COVID-19.

In nucleotides, the CDR3 is TGTGCCAGTAAAGATAGCGGGAGGGCAGGTACGCAGTATTTT. Translated: CASKDSGRAGTQYF. The chain is built from TRBV19 and TRBJ2-3; 11 positions agree with TRBD2. Germline lookup yields CDR1 LNHDA and CDR2 SQIVND (reference sequence). V dropped 7 bases and J dropped 8; count of bases not matched to a gene: 8. The CDR3 loop spans 14 amino acids.

This chain links TRBV7-9 with TRBJ1-2; the D gene is possibly TRBD1 (6 bases). The germline V and J ends were trimmed by 3 bases and 5 bases, with 10 bases remaining between them. Germline lookup yields CDR1 SEHNR and CDR2 FQNEAQ (reference sequence). This CDR3 contains 13 residues. The CDR3 loop reads CASSFAGAYGYTF. CDR3 nucleotides: TGTGCCAGCAGCTTCGCAGGGGCTTATGGCTACACCTTC.

The J gene is TRBJ1-2, the V gene TRBV5-1; 9 bases are shared with TRBD1. This CDR3 has 15 residues. Per germline, CDR1 SGHRS and CDR2 YFSETQ. V lost 0 bases to trimming and J lost 2 bases; unmatched junction nucleotides: 2. The CDR3 loop is CASSLDRGRNYGYTF. The DNA for the CDR3 is TGCGCCAGCAGCTTGGACAGGGGGCGCAACTATGGCTACACCTTC.

This clonotype occurred once. This sequence joins TRBV20-1 and TRBJ2-7, with TRBD1 matching over 8 bases. Germline CDR1 reads DFQATT; CDR2 reads SNEGSKA (reference sequence). The junction had 10 bases not matched to a gene; V was cut back by 1 base and J by 2 bases. This CDR3 contains 16 residues. CDR3: CSARVSGGASAYEQYF. The DNA for the CDR3 is TGCAGTGCTAGAGTTTCAGGGGGCGCATCCGCCTACGAGCAGTACTTC.

The chain couples TRBV4-1 to TRBJ1-1, with D hard to call. The germline CDR1 and CDR2 sequences are MGHRA and YSYEKL. The V end lost 4 bases, the J end lost 8 bases, and 20 bases lay between the germline ends. The CDR3 has 15 amino acids. CDR3 loop: CASSPRGTPGAEAFF. The CDR3 bases are TGCGCCAGCAGCCCGAGAGGCACTCCTGGAGCGGAAGCTTTCTTT.

The rearrangement links TRBV19 to TRBJ1-2; 7 bases map to TRBD1. Germline values: CDR1 LNHDA, CDR2 SQIVND (reference sequence). This CDR3 comprises 12 residues. The V gene end was trimmed by 8 bases and the J gene end by 4 bases; junction bases not matched to a gene: 4. The CDR3 is CASQDRSYGYTF. The CDR3 DNA reads as TGTGCCAGTCAGGACAGGAGCTATGGCTACACCTTC.

The V and J genes are TRBV12-3 or TRBV12-4 and TRBJ1-2; no clear D. This CDR3 contains 12 residues. V was cut by 5 bases and J by 3 bases, with 7 bases left in between. In nucleotides, the CDR3 is TGTGCCAGCAGTCCCGGCCACTATGGCTACACCTTC. Translation: CASSPGHYGYTF.

The chain combines TRBV7-2 with TRBJ1-6, with D unclear. The CDR3 contains 11 residues. Germline assignment: CDR1 SGHTA and CDR2 FQGNSA. Trimming stripped 6 bases from V and 8 bases from J, with 5 bases between. The CDR3 DNA is TGTGCCAGCAGGCTAGATTCACCCCTCCACTTT. This codes for CASRLDSPLHF.

Relative to its sample, this clonotype is large. V gene TRBV20-1 combines with J gene TRBJ2-1; TRBD2 matches at 9 bases. The CDR3 loop spans 15 amino acids. Germline loops: CDR1 DFQATT, CDR2 SNEGSKA (reference sequence). Trimming at V came to 3 bases and at J to 8 bases, leaving 11 bases not matched to a gene. The CDR3 DNA sequence: TGCAGTGCTAGTGGGGGCCTAGCGGGATGGGATGAGCAGTTCTTC. It translates to CSASGGLAGWDEQFF.

This chain joins TRBV19 and TRBJ2-3, with 13 bases matching TRBD2. The germline CDR1 and CDR2 sequences are LNHDA and SQIVND (reference sequence). Trimming at V came to 3 bases and at J to 1 base, leaving 10 bases not matched to a gene. The CDR3 has 19 residues. Written as DNA, the CDR3 is TGTGCCAGTAGTATCCTCACTAGCGGGAGGGCCCATGGCACAGATACGCAGTATTTT. This sequence encodes CASSILTSGRAHGTDTQYF.

DNA of the CDR3: TGTGCCAGCAGTCCCTGGGATGCGGGGAATTCACCCCTCCACTTT. It yields the protein CASSPWDAGNSPLHF. The genes are TRBV6-1 and TRBJ1-6; D unclear. This CDR3 contains 15 residues. The V end lost 5 bases, the J end lost 7 bases, and 15 bases lay between the germline ends. CDR1 is MNHNS and CDR2 is SASEGT in the germline V gene.

The rearrangement uses TRBV20-1 and TRBJ1-5; D is unclear. Germline CDR1 and CDR2: DFQATT and SNEGSKA (reference sequence). The CDR3 spans 14 residues. Trimming removed 3 bases at V and 7 bases at J, with 16 bases between. Here the CDR3 reads CSASVGWSGQPQHF. For the CDR3, the DNA is TGCAGTGCTAGTGTGGGATGGTCGGGACAGCCCCAGCATTTT.

The rearrangement uses TRBV24-1 and TRBJ1-2; D is undetermined. Trimming pared 7 bases from V and 2 bases from J, leaving 10 bases between. This CDR3 has 13 amino acids. In germline, CDR1 is KGHDR, CDR2 SFDVKD. The CDR3 protein is CATSEQNNYGYTF. The CDR3 DNA reads as TGTGCCACCAGCGAACAGAACAACTATGGCTACACCTTC.

This chain connects TRBV20-1 to TRBJ2-1; the match to TRBD2 covers 12 bases. CDR1 is DFQATT, CDR2 SNEGSKA, per germline (reference sequence). V was pared by 6 bases and J by 8 bases, with 11 bases of the junction left unmatched. The CDR3 length is 15 residues. CDR3 bases: TGCAGTGCCCTCCGGACTAGCGGGACGGTCCATGAGCAGTTCTTC. The encoded protein is CSALRTSGTVHEQFF.

Details on this clonotype: This is likely a read error, given that the CDR3 carries no conserved phenylalanine or tryptophan at its end. V usage is TRBV7-2 and J usage is TRBJ2-5; either TRBD1 or TRBD2 may fit D (5 bases each). V lost 1 base and J lost 6, with 15 bases in between. Germline V lookup: CDR1 SGHTA, CDR2 FQGNSA. This CDR3 is 15 amino acids long. The CDR3 DNA reads as TGTGCCAGCAGCTTAGTTAGTGAGGGGTTGAAGACCCAGTACTCC. Protein sequence: CASSLVSEGLKTQYS.

The rearrangement links TRBV7-9 to TRBJ1-2; D unclear. This CDR3 region has 13 residues. Germline loops: CDR1 SEHNR, CDR2 FQNEAQ (reference sequence). Trimming removed 1 base from V and 5 bases from J, with 8 bases in between. CDR3 protein: CASSLGSSYGYTF. In nucleotides, the CDR3 is TGTGCCAGCAGCTTAGGGTCATCTTATGGCTACACCTTC.

This clonotype was picked up a small number of times. The rearrangement joins TRBV19 to TRBJ2-5; D is ambiguous. The germline V and J ends were trimmed by 0 bases and 2 bases, with 13 bases remaining between them. The germline CDR1 and CDR2 sequences are LNHDA and SQIVND (reference sequence). The CDR3 length is 16 residues. The CDR3 sequence is CASSIDDRAKQETQYF. The CDR3 DNA reads as TGTGCCAGTAGTATAGATGATCGGGCGAAACAAGAGACCCAGTACTTC.

The chain carries TRBV7-8 and TRBJ1-2; 9 bases line up with TRBD1. The germline gives CDR1 SGHVS, CDR2 FQNEAQ. V trimming: 3 bases; J trimming: 2 bases; junction bases outside the gene matches: 4. This CDR3 is 15 amino acids long. CDR3 in amino acids: CASSFAGTGNYGYTF. The CDR3 DNA sequence: TGTGCCAGCAGCTTTGCCGGGACAGGGAACTATGGCTACACCTTC.

The chain is built from TRBV24-1 and TRBJ2-2, with TRBD2 matching 8 bases. The V gene end was trimmed by 0 bases and the J gene end by 4 bases; junction bases not matched to a gene: 3. The CDR3 spans 16 residues. From germline, CDR1 is KGHDR and CDR2 SFDVKD. CDR3: CATSDLRLAGTGELFF. CDR3 coding DNA: TGTGCCACCAGTGATTTGCGTCTAGCGGGCACCGGGGAGCTGTTTTTT.

CDR3 protein: CASSLGGGAQPQHF. The CDR3 DNA follows: TGTGCCAGCAGCTTAGGAGGGGGAGCTCAGCCCCAGCATTTT. The rearrangement joins TRBV7-9 to TRBJ1-5; possibly TRBD1 for D (6 bases). The germline CDR1 and CDR2 sequences are SEHNR and FQNEAQ (reference sequence). The CDR3 totals 14 residues. V was trimmed by 1 base and J by 6 bases, leaving 10 bases between them.